These 30 T cell receptor beta chains were sequenced from one sample in a study of T cell repertoires in cytomegalovirus infection. No antigen has been identified for these receptors. Via MiXCR, TCRdb re-called the reads, giving one row per CDR3 protein. The profile shows about 700,000 distinct CDR3 sequences, around 32% of them singletons. The input for sequencing was cultured PBMCs, taken from culture after CMV antigen stimulation. These receptors all stem from a human donor in good health (CMV status not recorded). Some clones in this sample may be carry-over from other donors' samples.

The table lists this clonotype with a few counts. V usage is TRBV7-2 and J usage is TRBJ1-1, with D tentatively TRBD1 (6 bases). Germline V gene data show CDR1 as SGHTA and CDR2 as FQGNSA. CDR3 length: 16 residues. V lost 5 bases to trimming and J lost 4 bases, with 20 bases between them. The CDR3 spells CASSRVGGPGGTEAFF. The CDR3 coding sequence is TGTGCCAGCAGCAGGGTAGGGGGTCCCGGGGGCACTGAAGCTTTCTTT.

This clonotype was seen only a few times. The chain has TRBV6-5 and TRBJ1-4; no definite D call. Trimming removed 2 bases at V and 7 bases at J, with 23 bases between. The CDR3 covers 18 residues. Germline CDR1 MNHEY, CDR2 SVGAGI. In nucleotides, the CDR3 is TGTGCCAGCAGTTACGGATTGCCCCGGGCCCTCAGAACTGAAAAACTGTTTTTT. Its protein product is CASSYGLPRALRTEKLFF.

V and J are TRBV6-2 or TRBV6-3 and TRBJ2-1, with D perhaps matching TRBD2 (6 bases). CDR1 and CDR2 (germline): MNHEY, SVGEGT. Trimming stripped 6 bases from V and 9 bases from J, with 24 bases between. This CDR3 is built from 16 residues. The DNA of the CDR3 is TGTGCCAGCAGCCCCGTGGGTAAAGGCGGGGATCGTGAGCAGTTCTTC. Its translation: CASSPVGKGGDREQFF.

There are a few counts of this clonotype. The chain joins TRBV12-3 or TRBV12-4 to TRBJ2-7, with D perhaps matching TRBD1 or TRBD2 (5 bases each). V was cut by 6 bases and J by 6 bases, with 18 bases left in between. The CDR3 sequence is 14 residues long. The CDR3 loop reads CASSLGDIAREQYF. CDR3 nucleotide sequence: TGTGCCAGCAGCCTGGGGGATATCGCCCGCGAGCAGTACTTC.

A few counts support this clonotype. The rearrangement uses TRBV19 and TRBJ2-1; D gene ambiguous. Trimming stripped 3 bases from V and 6 bases from J, with 12 bases between. The germline V gene encodes CDR1 LNHDA and CDR2 SQIVND (reference sequence). The CDR3 runs to 14 residues. This CDR3 reads CASSIFAFLNEQFF. DNA for the CDR3: TGTGCCAGTAGTATTTTTGCATTCCTCAATGAGCAGTTCTTC.

This clonotype has a handful of counts. V is TRBV28 and J is TRBJ1-5; 12 bases align to TRBD1. The CDR3 runs to 16 residues. CDR1 is MDHEN, CDR2 SYDVKM, per germline. After removal of 3 bases from V and 5 bases from J, the junction contained 5 bases not matched to a gene. CDR3 sequence reads: CASSFTGTGGDQPQHF. CDR3 sequence (DNA): TGTGCCAGCAGTTTCACCGGGACAGGGGGCGATCAGCCCCAGCATTTT.

This clonotype was detected a few times. V gene TRBV7-8 combines with J gene TRBJ1-4; TRBD1 matches at 9 bases. CDR1 SGHVS and CDR2 FQNEAQ come from the germline V gene. This CDR3 is built from 16 residues. The trim removed 1 base at V and 10 bases at J, leaving 10 bases unmatched. CDR3 region: CASSLDIGTGGGKLFF. CDR3 bases: TGTGCCAGCAGCTTAGATATTGGCACAGGGGGCGGAAAACTGTTTTTT.

This clonotype has more than one count but fewer than ten. This rearrangement joins TRBV5-1 to TRBJ2-1; D is perhaps TRBD1 or TRBD2 (5 bases each). Trimming left V 0 bases short and J 9 bases short, with 10 bases between. The CDR3 spans 13 residues. Germline lookup yields CDR1 SGHRS and CDR2 YFSETQ. CDR3 region: CASSLVRESEQFF. The CDR3 nucleotides read TGCGCCAGCAGCTTGGTCAGGGAGAGTGAGCAGTTCTTC.

This chain connects TRBV20-1 to TRBJ2-5, with D possibly matching TRBD2 (6 bases). Germline CDR1 and CDR2: DFQATT and SNEGSKA (reference sequence). The CDR3 is 14 residues long. V lost 1 base, J lost 1 base, and 10 bases lay in between. CDR3 sequence (DNA): TGCAGTGCTAGAGGGGGCGGGGTCCAAGAGACCCAGTACTTC. This codes for CSARGGGVQETQYF.

This clonotype was observed many times. The V gene is TRBV7-2, the J gene TRBJ2-1; no reliable D call. Germline CDR1 SGHTA, CDR2 FQGNSA. The CDR3 is made up of 16 amino acids. Trimming stripped 2 bases from V and 4 bases from J, with 15 bases between. CDR3 loop: CASSLSGGPAYNEQFF. In nucleotides, the CDR3 is TGTGCCAGCAGCTTATCTGGTGGCCCCGCTTACAATGAGCAGTTCTTC.

The CDR3 nucleotides are TGTGCCAGCAGCTTAGTGGGGGGAGGGTTTTATTCTAACGAGCAGTACTTC. Protein sequence: CASSLVGGGFYSNEQYF. The chain has TRBV11-2 and TRBJ2-7; TRBD2 aligns across 7 bases. The V gene's germline CDR1 is SGHAT and CDR2 FQNNGV. V lost 1 base to trimming and J lost 5 bases; unmatched junction nucleotides: 14. CDR3 length equals 17 residues.

There are a few counts of this clonotype. The gene calls are TRBV6-1 and TRBJ2-3, with a tentative D call TRBD2 (6 bases). Germline values: CDR1 MNHNS, CDR2 SASEGT. There are 13 residues in the CDR3. Trimming removed 8 bases from V and 4 bases from J, with 13 bases in between. As DNA, the CDR3 is TGTGCCAGCCCCGGGAGTGACTCAGATACGCAGTATTTT. Protein product: CASPGSDSDTQYF.

The chain has TRBV20-1 and TRBJ1-2; a weak D match, TRBD1 (5 bases). The V end was cut by 6 bases, the J end by 3 bases, with 14 bases between. The V gene's germline CDR1 is DFQATT and CDR2 SNEGSKA (reference sequence). CDR3 length: 13 amino acids. The CDR3 reads CSARRRDDYGYTF. The CDR3 region has the DNA TGCAGTGCCCGCCGCAGGGATGACTATGGCTACACCTTC.

This chain joins TRBV20-1 and TRBJ1-1; D is uncertain. This CDR3 has 15 amino acids. The germline V gene encodes CDR1 DFQATT and CDR2 SNEGSKA (reference sequence). The V end was cut by 6 bases, the J end by 1 base, with 18 bases between. CDR3 bases: TGCAGTGCAAAATCTGAGGTAACACCGAACACTGAAGCTTTCTTT. Amino acids: CSAKSEVTPNTEAFF.

This clonotype was counted a few times. This chain joins TRBV19 and TRBJ1-5; 11 positions match TRBD1. Trimming removed 5 bases from V and 2 bases from J; junction bases left unmatched: 8. Germline-derived CDR1 and CDR2 are LNHDA and SQIVND (reference sequence). There are 17 residues in the CDR3. CDR3 in DNA: TGTGCCAGTAGTGCCCGGGACAGGGGGTCGCGCAATCAGCCCCAGCATTTT. Its translation: CASSARDRGSRNQPQHF.

This clonotype was counted at least ten times. V gene TRBV4-1 combines with J gene TRBJ1-5; D ambiguous. Germline V gives CDR1 MGHRA, CDR2 YSYEKL. Trimming removed 1 base at V and 7 bases at J, with 17 bases between. This CDR3 is 16 amino acids long. DNA for the CDR3: TGCGCCAGCAGCCAAGGGATAGTCACGGGATTACAGCCCCAGCATTTT. Its translation: CASSQGIVTGLQPQHF.

This clonotype occurred a few times. V and J are TRBV5-4 and TRBJ2-2; TRBD2 might be the D (6 bases). Trimming pared 0 bases from V and 7 bases from J, leaving 13 bases between. The CDR3 has 15 amino acids. CDR1 and CDR2 from the germline V gene are SGHNT and YYREEE (reference sequence). The CDR3 reads CASSLVRERHGELFF. DNA for the CDR3: TGTGCCAGCAGCTTGGTCCGGGAGCGGCACGGGGAGCTGTTTTTT.

The CDR3: CASSTVRWQELSERSIQYF. The CDR3 DNA sequence: TGTGCCAGCAGCACCGTGAGGTGGCAGGAACTTTCGGAGAGGAGCATTCAGTACTTC. The V and J genes are TRBV7-2 and TRBJ2-4; no firm D call. Trimming shortened V by 5 bases and J by 9 bases, and 32 bases separated the two germline ends. The CDR3 runs to 19 residues. Germline assignment: CDR1 SGHTA and CDR2 FQGNSA.

This clonotype appeared a few times. This chain connects TRBV4-1 to TRBJ1-1, with 7 bases lining up with TRBD1. The CDR3 runs to 15 residues. Germline V gives CDR1 MGHRA, CDR2 YSYEKL. V was clipped by 1 base and J by 1 base; unmatched bases: 3. CDR3 in amino acids: CASSQAGTENTEAFF. The CDR3 region has the DNA TGCGCCAGCAGCCAAGCCGGGACAGAGAACACTGAAGCTTTCTTT.

This clonotype has only a few counts. The chain recombines TRBV7-9 with TRBJ1-2; a possible D gene is TRBD1 (5 bases). Germline V CDR1 and CDR2: SEHNR, FQNEAQ (reference sequence). The CDR3 has 14 amino acids. V was clipped by 1 base and J by 4 bases, with 10 bases between them. For the CDR3, the DNA is TGTGCCAGCAGCTTAGGGGACGGGGCCTATGGCTACACCTTC. Residues: CASSLGDGAYGYTF.

The V call is TRBV29-1, the J call TRBJ2-3; the D gene is possibly TRBD2 (7 bases). The CDR3 is 12 amino acids. V lost 5 bases, J lost 8 bases, and 14 bases lay in between. Looked up from germline, CDR1 is SQVTM and CDR2 is ANQGSEA. CDR3 protein: CSVLAGAVTQYF. Here the CDR3 DNA reads TGCAGCGTTCTGGCGGGGGCTGTTACGCAGTATTTT.

This clonotype showed up just a few times. This chain connects TRBV18 to TRBJ1-1, with 9 bases fitting TRBD1. CDR1 KGHSH and CDR2 LQKENI come from the germline V gene. The CDR3 sequence is 16 residues long. With V trimmed by 3 bases and J by 4 bases, 9 bases remained unmatched. CDR3 coding DNA: TGTGCCAGCTCACCCCGACAGGGGGGATACGGCACTGAAGCTTTCTTT. Its translation is CASSPRQGGYGTEAFF. Complete variable domain (other parts from reference TRBV18 and TRBJ1-1): NAGVMQNPRHLVRRRGQEARLRCSPMKGHSHVYWYRQLPEEGLKFMVYLQKENIIDESGMPKERFSAEFPKEGPSILRIQQVVRGDSAAYFCASSPRQGGYGTEAFFGQGTRLTVV.

The chain couples TRBV4-1 to TRBJ1-5; D ambiguous. Trimming shortened V by 3 bases and J by 6 bases, and 9 bases separated the two germline ends. The germline gives CDR1 MGHRA, CDR2 YSYEKL. This CDR3 contains 13 residues. The CDR3 here is CASSHDEGQPQHF. In DNA, the CDR3 is TGCGCCAGCAGCCACGACGAGGGTCAGCCCCAGCATTTT.

For the CDR3, the DNA is TGTGCCAGCAGTTTGGCTAGCGCGGATGAGCAGTTCTTC. Encoded protein: CASSLASADEQFF. This chain joins TRBV12-3 or TRBV12-4 and TRBJ2-1; D is perhaps TRBD2 (6 bases). The CDR3 consists of 13 residues. V was shortened by 3 bases and J by 8 bases, with 11 bases between the two germline ends.

This chain uses TRBV27 with TRBJ2-3; 9 bases align to TRBD1. After removal of 10 bases from V and 7 bases from J, the junction contained 12 bases not matched to a gene. The CDR3 length is 14 residues. CDR1 is MNHEY and CDR2 is SMNVEV in the germline V gene (reference sequence). In DNA form, the CDR3 reads TGTGCCACCAGCACAGGGGGCATGGGTCATACGCAGTATTTT. Encoded protein: CATSTGGMGHTQYF.

This chain links TRBV7-2 with TRBJ2-7; tentatively, D is TRBD2 (6 bases). CDR1 is SGHTA and CDR2 is FQGNSA in the germline V gene. CDR3 length: 14 amino acids. With 2 bases removed from V and 2 bases from J, the gap between germline ends came to 10 bases. CDR3 DNA: TGTGCCAGCAGCTTAAGTCGGGGGACCTACGAGCAGTACTTC. Amino acid sequence: CASSLSRGTYEQYF.

In regard to this clonotype: The junction shows a germline mismatch at one end, possibly a read error. The rearrangement links TRBV2 to TRBJ2-1; D unresolved. CDR3 length: 13 residues. Germline lookup yields CDR1 SNHLY and CDR2 FYNNEI. CDR3 amino acids: CVSSERLYNEQFF. CDR3 nucleotides: TGTGTCAGCAGTGAAAGATTATACAATGAGCAGTTCTTC.

V usage is TRBV4-1 and J usage is TRBJ2-5; no definite D call. CDR3 length: 14 amino acids. From germline, CDR1 is MGHRA and CDR2 YSYEKL. V lost 2 bases and J lost 4, with 11 bases in between. DNA of the CDR3: TGCGCCAGCAGCCAATCGCGGACCCGAGAGACCCAGTACTTC. It specifies CASSQSRTRETQYF.

This chain links TRBV7-6 with TRBJ2-5; D is unresolved. This CDR3 contains 15 residues. The germline V gene has CDR1 SGHVS and CDR2 FNYEAQ. V was trimmed by 5 bases and J by 3 bases, leaving 16 bases between them. CDR3 nucleotide sequence: TGTGCCAGCAGCGGCCAGACTCTACTTAAAGAGACCCAGTACTTC. Protein sequence: CASSGQTLLKETQYF.

This clonotype was recorded only once. The chain joins TRBV19 to TRBJ2-5; 9 nucleotides line up with TRBD1. In germline, CDR1 is LNHDA, CDR2 SQIVND (reference sequence). V shed 6 bases, J shed 2 bases, and the junction held 10 bases outside the gene matches. This CDR3 is built from 16 residues. This chain's CDR3 is CASSLRGTGIQETQYF. The CDR3 coding sequence is TGTGCCAGTAGCCTACGCGGGACAGGGATACAAGAGACCCAGTACTTC.